What follows are 21 T cell receptor beta chains derived from one specimen sequenced in a study of T cell clonality in common variable immunodeficiency. Here immunoSEQ multiplex PCR was the method, and the copy in TCRdb shows in-frame clones only, minus some. Observed in the sample are tens of thousands of clones, none of them singletons. Sequences were obtained from peripheral blood mononuclear cells. These receptors all come from a person between 18 and 75 years old in good health.

This clone was detected ten times or more. The read terminates 3 residues before the CDR3 end, so the remaining end is supplied by the germline J gene. The chain is built from TRBV30 and TRBJ1-2, with TRBD1 matching 7 bases. The germline gives CDR1 GTSNPN, CDR2 SVGIG (reference sequence). V gave up 0 bases and J gave up 4 bases; unmatched junction bases: 2. CDR3 length: 13 residues. The CDR3 loop is CAWSVNRGYGYTF. The sequenced part of the CDR3 DNA is TGTGCCTGGAGTGTAAACAGGGGCTATGGC.

This clone was seen many times. The read gets to within 3 residues of the CDR3 end, and the germline J gene fills in the rest. V is TRBV5-6 and J is TRBJ2-3, with a tentative D call TRBD2 (6 bases). The CDR3 totals 15 residues. V was clipped by 4 bases and J by 6 bases, with 18 bases between them. Germline CDR1 is SGHDT and CDR2 is YYEEEE. CDR3 sequence reads: CASSDRRGIGDTQYF. Partial CDR3 DNA: TGTGCCAGCAGCGACCGTCGGGGGATTGGCGATACG. Based on the CDR3 plus reference TRBV5-6 and TRBJ2-3, the full variable domain is DAGVTQSPTHLIKTRGQQVTLRCSPKSGHDTVSWYQQALGQGPQFIFQYYEEEERQRGNFPDRFSGHQFPNYSSELNVNALLLGDSALYLCASSDRRGIGDTQYFGPGTRLTVL.

This clone appeared many times. The read terminates 3 residues before the CDR3 end, so the remaining end is supplied by the germline J gene. The chain is built from TRBV3-1 (or the pseudogene TRBV3-2) and TRBJ2-3; D call uncertain. The CDR3 consists of 16 residues. Trimming took off 1 base at V and 5 bases at J, with 16 bases between the two ends. Germline V CDR1 and CDR2: LGHDT, YNNKEL (reference sequence). The covered CDR3 bases are TGTGCCAGCAGCCAAGGTCTCGCCCATCGTAGAGATACG. Protein sequence: CASSQGLAHRRDT. The entire CDR3 reads CASSQGLAHRRDTQYF.

This clone was counted at least ten times. The CDR3 extends 3 residues past the end of the read, so its final part is completed from the germline J gene. V usage is TRBV28 and J usage is TRBJ2-1; TRBD1 agrees at 8 bases. The CDR3 is 16 amino acids. V lost 4 bases, J lost 3 bases, and 8 bases stayed unmatched. The germline V gene has CDR1 MDHEN and CDR2 SYDVKM. CDR3 protein: CASSSRQGRYYNEQFF. CDR3 bases read: TGTGCCAGCAGTTCCCGACAGGGGCGTTACTACAATGAG.

In this sample, this clone turned up many times. The CDR3 is cut off 3 residues early in the read; its end comes from the germline J gene. The V gene is TRBV27, the J gene TRBJ1-6; 9 positions agree with TRBD1. The length of the CDR3 is 17 residues. The ends lost 4 bases at V and 6 bases at J; junction bases unmatched: 10. Germline CDR1 and CDR2: MNHEY and SMNVEV (reference sequence). CDR3 amino acids: CASSSVTGTGINSPLHF. CDR3 DNA (partial): TGTGCCAGCAGTTCCGTAACCGGGACAGGGATTAATTCACCC.

At least ten counts were recorded for this clone. The read finishes 3 residues shy of the CDR3 end, and the germline J gene is used to complete it. The chain is built from TRBV20-1 and TRBJ2-7, with a tentative D call TRBD1 (6 bases). The CDR3 sequence is 12 residues long. The V and J ends lost 3 bases and 5 bases respectively, with 11 bases between them. Germline V gives CDR1 DFQATT, CDR2 SNEGSKA (reference sequence). CDR3 DNA (partial): TGCAGTGCTAGTAACAGGGCGGACGAG. This gives the protein CSASNRADE. The entire CDR3 protein reads CSASNRADEQYF.

Ten or more counts support this clone. The read gets to within 3 residues of the CDR3 end, and the germline J gene fills in the rest. The chain joins TRBV7-9 to TRBJ2-1, with D unresolved. V dropped 2 bases and J dropped 8 bases, with 16 bases sitting between them. Germline values: CDR1 SEHNR, CDR2 FQNEAQ (reference sequence). CDR3 length: 15 residues. CDR3 DNA, as far as it was read: TGTGCCAGCAGCTTAAGCTTCAGCGAGCTCGATGAG. It codes for CASSLSFSELDE. The complete CDR3 sequence is CASSLSFSELDEQFF.

Only a few counts were recorded for this clone. From the germline J gene comes the end of the CDR3, since the read stops 3 residues before it. The chain links TRBV5-4 to TRBJ2-7; D might be TRBD2 (5 bases). Germline V lookup: CDR1 SGHNT, CDR2 YYREEE (reference sequence). The CDR3 loop spans 13 amino acids. Trimming took off 0 bases at V and 4 bases at J, with 8 bases between the two ends. The CDR3 DNA, read in part, is TGTGCCAGCAGCTTGGTGGACTCGTACGAG. Translating gives CASSLVDSYE. The whole CDR3 reads CASSLVDSYEQYF.

The sample holds many counts of this clone. Coverage ceases 3 residues before the CDR3 finishes, and the germline J gene fills in the end. The V and J genes are TRBV18 and TRBJ2-7; 8 positions agree with TRBD1. Germline trimming cut 3 bases from V and 3 bases from J; bases unmatched to any gene: 10. Per the germline V gene, CDR1 is KGHSH and CDR2 is LQKENI. The CDR3 consists of 16 residues. Partial CDR3 DNA: TGTGCCAGCTCACCGCAAGACAGGGGCAACAGCTACGAG. Protein product: CASSPQDRGNSYE. The CDR3 reads in full as CASSPQDRGNSYEQYF.

Worth noting for this clone: The CDR3 end is not reached by the read, which stops 3 residues before it; the germline J gene fills it in. This chain links TRBV2 with TRBJ1-6, with a possible D match to TRBD1 (5 bases). Germline CDR1 reads SNHLY; CDR2 reads FYNNEI. The CDR3 extends over 12 amino acids. The chain's CDR3 is CASSMAGPPLHF. CDR3 DNA (partial): TGTGCCAGCAGTATGGCGGGGCCTCCC.

This clone was seen many times. The sequenced fragment ends 3 residues before the CDR3 boundary, so the rest is inferred from the germline J gene. The rearrangement uses TRBV7-2 and TRBJ2-5, with 10 nucleotides matching TRBD2. The CDR3 contains 15 residues. Germline values: CDR1 SGHTA, CDR2 FQGNSA. V was clipped by 4 bases and J by 7 bases; unmatched bases: 9. The CDR3 loop is CASSSRGLARGTQYF. CDR3 DNA (partial): TGTGCCAGCAGCTCCCGGGGACTAGCGCGGGGGACC.

This clone was seen repeatedly, ten times or more. The read ends 3 residues before the CDR3 terminus; that terminus is restored from the germline J gene. V gene TRBV11-2 combines with J gene TRBJ2-5; TRBD2 matches 7 bases. Trimming removed 4 bases from V and 0 bases from J; junction bases left unmatched: 5. This CDR3 contains 15 residues. CDR1 and CDR2 from the germline V gene are SGHAT and FQNNGV. The CDR3 bases that were read are TGTGCCAGCAGCTCGGGGGGACTTTACCAAGAGACC. Amino acids: CASSSGGLYQET. The whole CDR3 is CASSSGGLYQETQYF.

The sample holds many counts of this clone. CDR3 sequence reads: CASRETGNTEAFF. The part of the CDR3 DNA that was read is TGCGCCAGCAGAGAAACGGGGAACACTGAA. The chain joins TRBV5-1 to TRBJ1-1; D is undetermined. Read coverage stops 3 residues before the CDR3 terminus; the germline J gene supplies the remainder. Germline CDR1 and CDR2: SGHRS and YFSETQ. Trimming removed 5 bases from V and 1 base from J, with 9 bases in between. The CDR3 consists of 13 residues.

This clone was detected a few times. The read gets to within 3 residues of the CDR3 end, and the germline J gene fills in the rest. This chain connects TRBV7-8 to TRBJ1-3; D is unresolved. Trimming removed 3 bases from V and 0 bases from J, with 3 bases in between. CDR3 length: 13 amino acids. Germline V gives CDR1 SGHVS, CDR2 FQNEAQ. CDR3: CASSFLSGNTIYF. The covered CDR3 bases are TGTGCCAGCAGCTTCCTCTCTGGAAACACC.

The table lists this clone with many counts. The CDR3 extends 3 residues past the end of the read, so its final part is completed from the germline J gene. The J gene is TRBJ2-7, the V gene TRBV5-1; D is ambiguous. CDR1 is SGHRS, CDR2 YFSETQ, per germline. Between the trimmed V and J ends, which lost 1 base and 4 bases, there was a span of 12 bases. The CDR3 length is 14 residues. The CDR3 bases that were read are TGCGCCAGCAGCTTGAGTGTCGGGTCTTACGAG. Protein sequence: CASSLSVGSYE. Given in full, the CDR3 is CASSLSVGSYEQYF.

This clone was seen a handful of times. From the germline J gene comes the end of the CDR3, since the read stops 3 residues before it. The V call is TRBV11-2, the J call TRBJ1-1; 7 bases align to TRBD1. CDR1 SGHAT and CDR2 FQNNGV come from the germline V gene. The CDR3 extends over 14 amino acids. Trimming at V came to 1 base and at J to 5 bases, leaving 4 bases not matched to a gene. Partial CDR3 DNA: TGTGCCAGCAGCTTAGGACAGGGAGGGACTGAA. Amino acid sequence: CASSLGQGGTE. The entire CDR3 sequence reads CASSLGQGGTEAFF.

This clone was found many times. The read falls 3 residues short of the CDR3 end, and the missing part is taken from the germline J gene. The V call is TRBV10-3, the J call TRBJ2-7; a weak D match, TRBD1 (5 bases). V lost 6 bases and J lost 0, with 6 bases in between. The CDR3 totals 12 residues. The germline V gene has CDR1 ENHRY and CDR2 SYGVKD. CDR3 DNA, as far as it was read: TGTGCCATCAGGGACAACTCCTACGAG. It encodes CAIRDNSYE. The CDR3 in its entirety is CAIRDNSYEQYF.

This clone was observed at least ten times. This CDR3 reads CSARQTSVDYNEQFF. The DNA read from the CDR3 is TGCAGTGCTAGACAAACTAGCGTCGACTACAATGAG. The chain is built from TRBV20-1 and TRBJ2-1, with 7 bases that match TRBD2. The read ends 3 residues before the CDR3 terminus; that terminus is restored from the germline J gene. V shed 2 bases and J 3 bases; nucleotides not matched to a gene: 7. The CDR3 spans 15 residues. CDR1 and CDR2 from the germline V gene are DFQATT and SNEGSKA (reference sequence).

This clone was found many times. With the read ending 3 residues before the CDR3 end, the germline J gene is used to fill in that end. V gene TRBV7-3 combines with J gene TRBJ2-1, with 10 bases fitting TRBD2. In germline, CDR1 is SGHTA, CDR2 FQGTGA. The CDR3 sequence is 21 residues long. V lost 0 bases, J lost 2 bases, and 16 bases stayed unmatched. CDR3 bases read: TGTGCCAGCAGCTTAACGTTTGCAGGTTTCCTAGCGGGAGTCGCCTACAATGAG. Its protein is CASSLTFAGFLAGVAYNE. The whole CDR3 sequence reads CASSLTFAGFLAGVAYNEQFF.

In its sample, this clone was seen many times. The CDR3 goes on 3 residues after the read ends, and that part is filled in from the germline J gene. V and J are TRBV6-2 or TRBV6-3 and TRBJ2-3, with TRBD2 matching over 8 bases. J gave up 4 bases and V 0 bases, and 9 bases lay outside the gene matches. This CDR3 region has 17 residues. Germline V gene data show CDR1 as MNHEY and CDR2 as SVGEGT. CDR3 region: CASSYSGTSSTPDTQYF. The sequenced part of the CDR3 DNA is TGTGCCAGCAGTTACTCAGGGACTAGTTCTACCCCAGATACG.

This clone was seen repeatedly, ten times or more. The read stops 3 residues short of the end of the CDR3; the missing end is completed from the germline J gene. The rearrangement links TRBV19 to TRBJ2-5; D is undetermined. The V end was cut by 1 base, the J end by 0 bases, with 12 bases between. Germline loops: CDR1 LNHDA, CDR2 SQIVND (reference sequence). There are 16 residues in the CDR3. The covered CDR3 bases are TGTGCCAGTAGTATAGTTTCCGGGTTGCACCAAGAGACC. Protein product: CASSIVSGLHQET. In full, the CDR3 reads CASSIVSGLHQETQYF. Drawing the rest from reference TRBV19 and TRBJ2-5, the complete variable domain is DGGITQSPKYLFRKEGQNVTLSCEQNLNHDAMYWYRQDPGQGLRLIYYSQIVNDFQKGDIAEGYSVSREKKESFPLTVTSAQKNPTAFYLCASSIVSGLHQETQYFGPGTRLLVL.